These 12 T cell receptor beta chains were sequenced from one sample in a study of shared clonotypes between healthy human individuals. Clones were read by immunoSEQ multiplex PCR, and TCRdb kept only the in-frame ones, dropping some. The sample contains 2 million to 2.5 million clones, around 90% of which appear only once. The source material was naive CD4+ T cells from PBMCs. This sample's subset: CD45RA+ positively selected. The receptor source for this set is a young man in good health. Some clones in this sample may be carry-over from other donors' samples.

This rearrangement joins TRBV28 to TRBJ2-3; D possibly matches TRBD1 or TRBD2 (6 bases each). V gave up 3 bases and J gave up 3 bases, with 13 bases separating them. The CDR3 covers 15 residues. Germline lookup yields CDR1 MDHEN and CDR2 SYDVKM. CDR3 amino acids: CASSFRSGATDTQYF. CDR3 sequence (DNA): TGTGCCAGCAGTTTCCGGTCGGGGGCGACAGATACGCAGTATTTT.

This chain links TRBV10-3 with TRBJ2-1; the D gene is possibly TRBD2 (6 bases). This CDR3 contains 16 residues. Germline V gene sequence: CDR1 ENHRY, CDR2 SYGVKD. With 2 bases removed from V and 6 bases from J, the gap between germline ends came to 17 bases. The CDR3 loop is CAISEPEKGSGNEQFF. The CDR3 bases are TGTGCCATCAGTGAGCCAGAAAAGGGTAGCGGCAATGAGCAGTTCTTC.

The CDR3 DNA sequence: TGTGCCATCACCTGGTCGAGGGAGGACACTGAAGCTTTCTTT. Translated, it gives CAITWSREDTEAFF. The chain joins TRBV6-5 to TRBJ1-1; D gene uncertain. The length of the CDR3 is 14 residues. In germline, CDR1 is MNHEY, CDR2 SVGAGI. V lost 10 bases and J 3 bases, leaving 18 bases between the germline ends.

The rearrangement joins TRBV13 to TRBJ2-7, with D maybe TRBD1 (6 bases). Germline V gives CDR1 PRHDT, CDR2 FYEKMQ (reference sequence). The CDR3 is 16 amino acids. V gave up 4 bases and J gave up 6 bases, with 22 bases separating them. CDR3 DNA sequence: TGTGCCAGCAGCTCCCGAAGCTCAGGGGTCGATGCCGAGCAGTACTTC. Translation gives CASSSRSSGVDAEQYF.

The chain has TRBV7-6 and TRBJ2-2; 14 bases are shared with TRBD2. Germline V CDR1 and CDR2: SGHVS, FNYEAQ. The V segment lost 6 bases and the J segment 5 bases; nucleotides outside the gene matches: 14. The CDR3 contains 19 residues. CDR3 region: CASSHLQTSGRAITGELFF. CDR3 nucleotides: TGTGCCAGCAGTCACCTACAGACTAGCGGGAGGGCCATAACCGGGGAGCTGTTTTTT. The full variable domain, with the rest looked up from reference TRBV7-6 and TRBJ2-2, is GAGVSQSPRYKVTKRGQDVALRCDPISGHVSLYWYRQALGQGPEFLTYFNYEAQQDKSGLPNDRFSAERPEGSISTLTIQRTEQRDSAMYRCASSHLQTSGRAITGELFFGEGSRLTVL.

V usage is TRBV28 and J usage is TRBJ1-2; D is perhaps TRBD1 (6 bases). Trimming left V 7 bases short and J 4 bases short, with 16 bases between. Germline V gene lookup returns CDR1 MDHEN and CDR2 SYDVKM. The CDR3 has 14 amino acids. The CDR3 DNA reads TGTGCCAGCACATGGGGGGCTTTACCCTATGGCTACACCTTC. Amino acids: CASTWGALPYGYTF.

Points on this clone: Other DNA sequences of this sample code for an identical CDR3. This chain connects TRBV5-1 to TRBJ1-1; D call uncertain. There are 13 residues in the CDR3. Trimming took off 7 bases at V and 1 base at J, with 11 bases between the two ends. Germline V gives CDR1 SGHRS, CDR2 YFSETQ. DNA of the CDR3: TGCGCCAGCTCTCCCTCAGGGAACACTGAAGCTTTCTTT. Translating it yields CASSPSGNTEAFF.

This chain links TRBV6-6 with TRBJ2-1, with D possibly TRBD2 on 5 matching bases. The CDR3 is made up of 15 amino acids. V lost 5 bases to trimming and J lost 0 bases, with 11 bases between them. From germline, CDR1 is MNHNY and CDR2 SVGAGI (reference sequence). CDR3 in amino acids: CASSDLSGSYNEQFF. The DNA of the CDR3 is TGTGCCAGCAGTGATCTGAGCGGCTCCTACAATGAGCAGTTCTTC.

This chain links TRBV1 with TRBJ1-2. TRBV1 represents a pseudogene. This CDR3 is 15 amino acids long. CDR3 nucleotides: TGCACCAGCAGCCAAGGAAGACCGGCGGTCTATGGCTACACCTTC. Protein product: CTSSQGRPAVYGYTF.

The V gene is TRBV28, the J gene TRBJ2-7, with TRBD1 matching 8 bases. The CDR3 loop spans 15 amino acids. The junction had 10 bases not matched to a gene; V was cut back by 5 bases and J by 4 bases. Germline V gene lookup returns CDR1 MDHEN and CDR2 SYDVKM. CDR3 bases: TGTGCCAGCAGTCTCCTGGGACAGGCAGGGTACGAGCAGTACTTC. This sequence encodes CASSLLGQAGYEQYF.

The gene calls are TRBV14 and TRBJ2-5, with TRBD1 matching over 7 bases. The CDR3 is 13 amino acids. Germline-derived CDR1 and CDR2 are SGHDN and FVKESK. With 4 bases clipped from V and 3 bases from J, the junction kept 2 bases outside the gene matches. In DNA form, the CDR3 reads TGTGCCAGCAGCCGGGGACAGAAAGAGACCCAGTACTTC. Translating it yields CASSRGQKETQYF. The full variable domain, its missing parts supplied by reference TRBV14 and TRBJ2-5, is EAGVTQFPSHSVIEKGQTVTLRCDPISGHDNLYWYRRVMGKEIKFLLHFVKESKQDESGMPNNRFLAERTGGTYSTLKVQPAELEDSGVYFCASSRGQKETQYFGPGTRLLVL.

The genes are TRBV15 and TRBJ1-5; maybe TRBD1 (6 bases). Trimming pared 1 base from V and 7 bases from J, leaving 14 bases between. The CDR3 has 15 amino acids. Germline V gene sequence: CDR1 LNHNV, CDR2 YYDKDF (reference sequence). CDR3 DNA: TGTGCCACCAGCAGAGCTCGGCAGGGGAAACAGCCCCAGCATTTT. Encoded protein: CATSRARQGKQPQHF. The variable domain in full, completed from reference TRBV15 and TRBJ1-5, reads DAMVIQNPRYQVTQFGKPVTLSCSQTLNHNVMYWYQQKSSQAPKLLFHYYDKDFNNEADTPDNFQSRRPNTSFCFLDIRSPGLGDTAMYLCATSRARQGKQPQHFGDGTRLSIL.